This TCR beta chain was found in a study of blood T cell repertoires in COVID-19. Germline V gene data show CDR1 as SGDLS and CDR2 as YYNGEE. The V and J ends lost 4 bases and 1 base, in that order; junction bases with no gene match: 4. This CDR3 comprises 14 residues. The table came from immunoSEQ multiplex PCR; TCRdb's copy has only in-frame clones and leaves some out. The table has fewer than 400,000 clones, 88% seen once. The rearrangement uses TRBV9 and TRBJ2-5, with TRBD1 identical over 7 bases. The clonotype originates from a man aged 25-45 years who had recovered from COVID-19. The sequenced material came from PBMCs or T cells enriched from blood (not recorded which). The CDR3 bases are TGTGCCAGCAGCCTTGGGACAGCCCAAGAGACCCAGTACTTC. Translating it yields CASSLGTAQETQYF. Full variable domain (outside the CDR3, taken from reference TRBV9 and TRBJ2-5): DSGVTQTPKHLITATGQRVTLRCSPRSGDLSVYWYQQSLDQGLQFLIQYYNGEERAKGNILERFSAQQFPDLHSELNLSSLELGDSALYFCASSLGTAQETQYFGPGTRLLVL.